This passage covers 9 T cell receptor beta chains from one sample sequenced in a study of Ad26.COV2.S vaccination and SARS-CoV-2 variants. Treatment defined: approximately 18 received Ad26.COV2.S at low or high dose, single or two shots; a few received placebo; per-sample allocation not given. The samples were gathered on day 63 after the first injection of vaccine or placebo. The data were produced by immunoSEQ multiplex PCR, yet TCRdb's version contains in-frame clones alone and is incomplete. In the table there are just over 350,000 clones, 80% to 90% of which are singletons. The specimen was peripheral blood, collected in a trial of Ad26.COV2.S vaccine versus placebo. These TCRs come from a person between 18 and 59 years old who received the Ad26.COV2.S COVID-19 vaccine or a placebo.

The chain employs TRBV3-1 (or the pseudogene TRBV3-2) and TRBJ1-1; D unresolved. V lost 4 bases, J lost 4 bases, and 19 bases lay in between. There are 16 residues in the CDR3. Germline CDR1 and CDR2: LGHDT and YNNKEL (reference sequence). This chain's CDR3 is CASSPAIGQKGTEAFF. The CDR3 DNA reads TGTGCCAGCAGCCCAGCGATAGGGCAGAAGGGCACTGAAGCTTTCTTT.

The CDR3 coding sequence is TGTGCCAGCTCACCCACCGGTACCTACGAGCAGTACTTC. Its translation: CASSPTGTYEQYF. The chain recombines TRBV18 with TRBJ2-7; D unresolved. Germline V gene lookup returns CDR1 KGHSH and CDR2 LQKENI. This CDR3 contains 13 residues. V gave up 3 bases and J gave up 2 bases, with 8 bases separating them.

This clone was seen a handful of times. This chain connects TRBV7-9 to TRBJ2-3; D gene unclear. The V and J ends lost 1 base and 4 bases respectively, with 3 bases between them. CDR1 SEHNR and CDR2 FQNEAQ come from the germline V gene (reference sequence). This CDR3 is 12 amino acids long. CDR3: CASSLVADTQYF. CDR3 nucleotides: TGTGCCAGCAGCTTAGTAGCAGATACGCAGTATTTT. Full variable domain (remainder filled in from reference TRBV7-9 and TRBJ2-3): DTGVSQNPRHKITKRGQNVTFRCDPISEHNRLYWYRQTLGQGPEFLTYFQNEAQLEKSRLLSDRFSAERPKGSFSTLEIQRTEQGDSAMYLCASSLVADTQYFGPGTRLTVL.

The table lists this clone with a count of one. One base away lies a much larger clone, so this may be a sequencing read error. Other DNA sequences from this sample encode an identical CDR3 as well. The V and J genes are TRBV6-5 and TRBJ1-1; D is possibly TRBD1 (5 bases). Germline-derived CDR1 and CDR2 are MNHEY and SVGAGI. The length of the CDR3 is 12 residues. The V end was cut by 6 bases, the J end by 4 bases, with 9 bases between. DNA for the CDR3: TGTGCCAGCAGCCCCGGGGGCACTGAAGCTTTCTTT. Its translation: CASSPGGTEAFF.

In its sample, this clone was seen once. The chain has TRBV9 and TRBJ1-1; TRBD1 aligns across 7 bases. After removal of 4 bases from V and 5 bases from J, the junction contained 8 bases not matched to a gene. The germline gives CDR1 SGDLS, CDR2 YYNGEE. The CDR3 runs to 14 residues. DNA for the CDR3: TGTGCCAGCAGCATAGCAGGGGGGTGGACTGAAGCTTTCTTT. Translation gives CASSIAGGWTEAFF.

The chain has TRBV18 and TRBJ1-1; D unresolved. V was trimmed by 3 bases and J by 10 bases, leaving 15 bases between them. The CDR3 runs to 13 residues. Germline CDR1 KGHSH, CDR2 LQKENI. CDR3 loop: CASSPFSTEGAFF. CDR3 nucleotides: TGTGCCAGCTCACCTTTTTCGACCGAGGGAGCTTTCTTT.

This clone came up a few times. The chain carries TRBV29-1 and TRBJ2-3; 9 bases agree with TRBD2. Germline V gene data show CDR1 as SQVTM and CDR2 as ANQGSEA. V was clipped by 5 bases and J by 6 bases; unmatched bases: 9. The CDR3 runs 14 residues. The CDR3 DNA is TGCAGCGTTCGTAACCCGGGACTAGCCGATACGCAGTATTTT. Its translation is CSVRNPGLADTQYF.

V gene TRBV5-1 combines with J gene TRBJ1-5; the D gene is possibly TRBD1 (5 bases). V was clipped by 4 bases and J by 7 bases, with 18 bases between them. The CDR3 is made up of 15 amino acids. CDR1 is SGHRS, CDR2 YFSETQ, per germline. The CDR3 DNA reads TGCGCCAGCAGCAGGGGACCCGCCGACGGACAGCCCCAGCATTTT. It translates to CASSRGPADGQPQHF.

The chain couples TRBV18 to TRBJ2-2; 11 bases are a match to TRBD2. The germline V gene encodes CDR1 KGHSH and CDR2 LQKENI. This CDR3 has 16 amino acids. Losses at the gene ends were 1 base for V and 4 bases for J; bases not matched to a gene: 2. CDR3 sequence (DNA): TGTGCCAGCTCACCACGACTAGCGGGAATCACCGGGGAGCTGTTTTTT. Amino acids: CASSPRLAGITGELFF.